This T cell receptor (beta chain) derives from a study of HIV-infected patients and healthy controls. TCRdb re-called the 5' RACE reads through MiXCR, storing one row per CDR3 protein. The sample holds under 20,000 distinct CDR3 sequences; about 16% are singletons and the top ten take roughly 24%. This clonotype was counted ten times or more. Losses at the gene ends were 5 bases for V and 6 bases for J; bases not matched to a gene: 14. The CDR3 runs to 16 residues. The source of this sequence is a human donor in good health. The J gene is TRBJ2-3, the V gene TRBV12-3 or TRBV12-4, with TRBD1 matching 7 bases. The source material was CD8+ T cells from blood. The CDR3 region is CASSPTGQTITDTQYF. The CDR3 DNA reads TGTGCCAGCAGTCCAACGGGACAGACGATCACGGATACGCAGTATTTT.